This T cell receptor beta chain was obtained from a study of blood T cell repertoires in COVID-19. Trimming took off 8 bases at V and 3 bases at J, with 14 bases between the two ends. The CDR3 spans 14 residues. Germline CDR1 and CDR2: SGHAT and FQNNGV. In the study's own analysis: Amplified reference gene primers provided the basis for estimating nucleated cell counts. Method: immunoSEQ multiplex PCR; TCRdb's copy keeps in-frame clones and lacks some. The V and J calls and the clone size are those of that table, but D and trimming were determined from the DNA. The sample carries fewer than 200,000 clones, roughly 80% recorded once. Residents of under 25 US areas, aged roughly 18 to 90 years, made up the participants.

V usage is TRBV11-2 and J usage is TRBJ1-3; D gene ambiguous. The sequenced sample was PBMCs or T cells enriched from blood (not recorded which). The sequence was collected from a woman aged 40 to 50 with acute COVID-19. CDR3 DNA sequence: TGTGCCAGCGTCCCCTGGAGCGGTGGAAACACCATATATTTT. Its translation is CASVPWSGGNTIYF.